This record concerns one T cell receptor beta chain sequence. Its target is not known. Assay used: immunoSEQ multiplex PCR; TCRdb lists only in-frame clones, some missing. The sample consists of roughly 60,000 clones, over 80% of them appearing once. V gave up 5 bases and J gave up 5 bases; unmatched junction bases: 6. The CDR3 is made up of 14 amino acids. Germline V gives CDR1 SGHTA, CDR2 FQGTGA. This entry comes from a study of OX40 agonist ivuxolimab in advanced cancers. Study-wide background: At 0.01 to 10 mg/kg, ivuxolimab was administered intravenously to patients every 2 weeks. Study-level points and caveats: Antigens targeted by the expanded peripheral T cells were not determined. Clonal expansion from baseline to week 6 occurred in both CD4+ and CD8+ T cells.

Sequenced material: CD4+ or CD8+ T cells sorted from blood, taken in a trial of the OX40 agonist ivuxolimab. This clonotype originated in an adult with an advanced solid tumor such as melanoma, head and neck, liver or kidney cancer. The V call is TRBV7-3, the J call TRBJ2-1; TRBD1 agrees at 7 bases. The CDR3 protein is CASSPGTANNEQFF. The DNA of the CDR3 is TGTGCCAGCAGCCCAGGGACAGCGAACAATGAGCAGTTCTTC.